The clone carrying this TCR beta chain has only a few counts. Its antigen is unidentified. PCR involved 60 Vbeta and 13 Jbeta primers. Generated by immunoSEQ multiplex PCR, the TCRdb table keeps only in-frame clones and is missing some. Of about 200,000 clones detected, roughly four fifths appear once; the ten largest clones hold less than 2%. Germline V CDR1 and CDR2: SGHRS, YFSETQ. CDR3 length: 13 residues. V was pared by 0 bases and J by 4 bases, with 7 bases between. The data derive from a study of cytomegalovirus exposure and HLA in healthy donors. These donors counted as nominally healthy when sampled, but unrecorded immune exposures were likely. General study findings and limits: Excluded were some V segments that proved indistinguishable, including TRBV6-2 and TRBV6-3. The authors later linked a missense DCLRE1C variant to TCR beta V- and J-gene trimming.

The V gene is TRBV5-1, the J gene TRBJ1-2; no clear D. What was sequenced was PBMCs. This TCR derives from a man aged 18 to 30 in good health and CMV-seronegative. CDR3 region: CASSLEHPYGYTF. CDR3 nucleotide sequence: TGCGCCAGCAGCTTGGAACACCCCTATGGCTACACCTTC.